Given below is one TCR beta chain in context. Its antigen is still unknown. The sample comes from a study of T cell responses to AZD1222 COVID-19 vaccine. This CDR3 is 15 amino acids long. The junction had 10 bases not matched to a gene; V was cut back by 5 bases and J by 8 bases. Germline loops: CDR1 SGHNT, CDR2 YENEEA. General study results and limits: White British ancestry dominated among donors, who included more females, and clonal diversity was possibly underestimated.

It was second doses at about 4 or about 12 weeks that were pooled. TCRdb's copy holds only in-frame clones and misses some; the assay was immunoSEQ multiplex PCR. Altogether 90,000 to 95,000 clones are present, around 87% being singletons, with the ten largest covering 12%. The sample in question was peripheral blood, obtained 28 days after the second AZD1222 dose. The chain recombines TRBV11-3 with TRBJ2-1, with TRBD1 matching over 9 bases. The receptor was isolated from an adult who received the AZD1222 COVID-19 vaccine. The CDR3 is CASSTESGTGYEQFF. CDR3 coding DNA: TGTGCCAGCAGCACCGAGTCCGGGACAGGGTATGAGCAGTTCTTC.